This T cell receptor beta chain originates from a study of blood T cells in healthy people across ages. Study overall: Researchers report that template switching captured about one barcoded beta molecule per two T cells.

The second PCR ran roughly 6 to 11 cycles with a sample-barcoded 5' primer and J-beta primers. TCRdb itself ran the 5' RACE reads through MiXCR, one entry per CDR3 protein. Found here are roughly 1,500,000 distinct CDR3 sequences, 30% to 35% of them singletons; the top ten hold approximately 10%. Study results and limitations: Estimated diversity, derived from one million T cells, was regarded as an underestimate. Across the age range, TCR beta diversity per million T cells fell in a roughly linear way.

In regard to this clonotype: The target antigen is unknown.

CDR1 and CDR2 from the germline V gene are MNHNS and SASEGT. Unmatched junction bases numbered 10, after V lost 6 bases and J lost 6 bases. The CDR3 loop spans 15 amino acids. This TCR was recovered from a woman aged 30 to 39 in good health. Sequencing was carried out using blood. The V call is TRBV6-1, the J call TRBJ1-1, with 10 bases identical to TRBD1. DNA for the CDR3: TGTGCCAGCAGCTCGGGACAGGGGAGGTTGGCTGAAGCTTTCTTT. Residues: CASSSGQGRLAEAFF.